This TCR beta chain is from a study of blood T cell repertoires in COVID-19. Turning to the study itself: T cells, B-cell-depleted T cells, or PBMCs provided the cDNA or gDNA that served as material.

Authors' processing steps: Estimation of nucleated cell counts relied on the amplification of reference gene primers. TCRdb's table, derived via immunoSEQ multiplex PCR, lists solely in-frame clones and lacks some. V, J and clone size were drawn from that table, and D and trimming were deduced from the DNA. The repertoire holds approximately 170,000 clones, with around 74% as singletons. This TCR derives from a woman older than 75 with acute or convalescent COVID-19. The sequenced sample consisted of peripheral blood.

This CDR3 is CASSPFGAGVDTGELFF. CDR3 coding DNA: TGTGCCAGCTCACCTTTCGGTGCGGGAGTCGATACCGGGGAGCTGTTTTTT. The J gene is TRBJ2-2, the V gene TRBV18; TRBD2 matches 7 bases. The length of the CDR3 is 17 residues. CDR1 is KGHSH and CDR2 is LQKENI in the germline V gene. V lost 3 bases to trimming and J lost 5 bases; unmatched junction nucleotides: 12.